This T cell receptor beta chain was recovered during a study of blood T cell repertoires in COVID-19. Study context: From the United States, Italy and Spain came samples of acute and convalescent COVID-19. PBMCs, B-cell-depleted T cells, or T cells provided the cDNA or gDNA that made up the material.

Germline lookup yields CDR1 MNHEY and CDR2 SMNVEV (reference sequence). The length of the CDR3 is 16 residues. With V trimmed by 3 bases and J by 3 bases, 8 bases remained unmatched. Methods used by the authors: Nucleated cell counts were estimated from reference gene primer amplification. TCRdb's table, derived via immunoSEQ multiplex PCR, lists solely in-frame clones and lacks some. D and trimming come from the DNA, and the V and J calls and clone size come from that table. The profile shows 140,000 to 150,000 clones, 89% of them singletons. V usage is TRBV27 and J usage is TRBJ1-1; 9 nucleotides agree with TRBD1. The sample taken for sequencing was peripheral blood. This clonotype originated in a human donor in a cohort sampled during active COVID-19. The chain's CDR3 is CASSFVGTGFHTEAFF. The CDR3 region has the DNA TGTGCCAGCAGTTTTGTAGGGACAGGGTTTCACACTGAAGCTTTCTTT.